The text below deals with one TCR beta chain. The antigen is unknown. The data derive from a study of T cell responses to AZD1222 COVID-19 vaccine. Broader study findings: A reported finding is that nearly half of spike-specific TCRs target unmutated variant regions.

The CDR3 runs to 13 residues. V shed 5 bases and J shed 3 bases, with 11 bases lying between them. Per germline, CDR1 SGHVS and CDR2 FNYEAQ. Produced via immunoSEQ multiplex PCR; TCRdb's table is partial and in-frame only. The profile shows roughly 100,000 clones, about 88% of them singletons. The source is an adult in good health. V usage is TRBV7-6 and J usage is TRBJ2-7; D is uncertain. This specimen was peripheral blood, taken on day 0 of AZD1222 vaccination. CDR3 DNA: TGTGCCAGCAGCCTACTTTTTGGCTACGAGCAGTACTTC. Translation gives CASSLLFGYEQYF. Based on the CDR3 plus reference TRBV7-6 and TRBJ2-7, the full variable domain is GAGVSQSPRYKVTKRGQDVALRCDPISGHVSLYWYRQALGQGPEFLTYFNYEAQQDKSGLPNDRFSAERPEGSISTLTIQRTEQRDSAMYRCASSLLFGYEQYFGPGTRLTVT.